This T cell receptor beta chain was recorded in a study of shared clonotypes between healthy human individuals. Across the whole study: Each donor's CD4 naive and CD4 memory cells filled three plates apiece, CD8 naive two, and CD8 memory one. Study findings and constraints: Donor scarcity curtailed the genetic and exposure-history diversity represented herein.

Each CD8 memory set brought CD45RO+ cells together with CCR7-negative CD45RA+ TemRA cells. On this clone itself: The antigen is not known.

Profiled with immunoSEQ multiplex PCR; TCRdb holds only in-frame clones, not every one. The sample gives under 150,000 clones, about 67% of which show up once; roughly 25% is in the top ten. V dropped 4 bases and J dropped 5 bases, with 21 bases sitting between them. Looked up from germline, CDR1 is SGHDT and CDR2 is YYEEEE. CDR3 length equals 16 residues. The sequenced sample consisted of memory CD8+ T cells sorted from blood. Subset described: CD45RO+ cells pooled with CCR7-negative TemRA cells. This TCR was recovered from a woman aged 30 to 39 in good health. This sequence joins TRBV5-6 and TRBJ1-1; D not resolved. The CDR3: CASSVGQVRGRTEAFF. In DNA form, the CDR3 reads TGTGCCAGCAGCGTCGGCCAGGTTCGAGGTAGAACTGAAGCTTTCTTT.